The TCR beta chain described here comes from a study of metastatic and nonmetastatic thyroid tumors. Findings and limits, study-wide: Malignant thyroid tumors reportedly exceeded benign nodules significantly in TCR beta diversity, with the difference appearing in blood and tumor.

Thyroid surgery took place with no prior treatment in any patient. CDR1 and CDR2 (germline): SGHNT, YYREEE (reference sequence). The CDR3 extends over 13 amino acids. V dropped 10 bases and J dropped 4 bases, with 15 bases sitting between them. TCRdb re-called the PCR reads with MiXCR. The table shows approximately 35,000 clones, with less than 14% occurring only once. This clone showed up many times. Its antigen is unidentified. The receptor was isolated from a female donor with papillary thyroid cancer or a benign thyroid nodule (not recorded which). Some clones in this sample may be carry-over from other donors' samples. The chain couples TRBV5-4 to TRBJ1-3; D gene unclear. The source material was blood. DNA for the CDR3: TGTGCCCTCTCCCTGGGCCCCGGAAACACCATATATTTT. It yields the protein CALSLGPGNTIYF.